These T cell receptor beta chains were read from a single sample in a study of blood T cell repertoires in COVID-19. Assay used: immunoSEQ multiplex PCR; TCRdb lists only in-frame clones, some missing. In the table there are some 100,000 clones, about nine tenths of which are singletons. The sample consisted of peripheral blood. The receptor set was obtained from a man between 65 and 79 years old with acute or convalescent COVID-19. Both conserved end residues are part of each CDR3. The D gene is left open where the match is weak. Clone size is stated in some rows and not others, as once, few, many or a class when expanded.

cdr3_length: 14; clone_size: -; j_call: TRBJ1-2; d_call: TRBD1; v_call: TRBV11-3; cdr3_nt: TGTGCCAGCAGCTTCGGGACAGGCATCTATGGCTACACCTTC; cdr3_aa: CASSFGTGIYGYTF
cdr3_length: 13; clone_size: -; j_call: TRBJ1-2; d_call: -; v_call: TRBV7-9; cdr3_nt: TGTGCCAGCAGCTGGGAGGCCCACTATGGCTACACCTTC; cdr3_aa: CASSWEAHYGYTF
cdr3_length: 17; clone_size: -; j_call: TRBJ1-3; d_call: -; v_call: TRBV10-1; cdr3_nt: TGCGCCAGCAGTGAGGATCCGAGACAGGTCTCTGGAAACACCATATATTTT; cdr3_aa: CASSEDPRQVSGNTIYF
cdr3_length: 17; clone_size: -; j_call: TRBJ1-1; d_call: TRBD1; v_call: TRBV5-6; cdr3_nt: TGTGCCAGCAGCTTAACAGGGGATGGGATGGGGAACACTGAAGCTTTCTTT; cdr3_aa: CASSLTGDGMGNTEAFF
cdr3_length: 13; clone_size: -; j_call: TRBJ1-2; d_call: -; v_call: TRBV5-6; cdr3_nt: TGTGCCAGCAGCTCGGACAGCATCTATGGCTACACCTTC; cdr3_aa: CASSSDSIYGYTF
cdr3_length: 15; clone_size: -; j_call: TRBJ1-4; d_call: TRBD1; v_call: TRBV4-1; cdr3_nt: TGCGCCAGCAGCCAAGAAGAGGACAGGGTGGGAAAACTGTTTTTT; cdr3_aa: CASSQEEDRVGKLFF
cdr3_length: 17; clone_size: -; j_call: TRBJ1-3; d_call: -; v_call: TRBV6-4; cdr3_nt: TGTGCCAGCATCGGCCAGACTGCGGGCGACTCTGGAAACACCATATATTTT; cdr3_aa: CASIGQTAGDSGNTIYF
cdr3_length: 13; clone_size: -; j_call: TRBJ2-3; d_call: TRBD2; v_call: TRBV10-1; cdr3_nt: TGCGCCAGCACGGGGGGGCCCACAGATACGCAGTATTTT; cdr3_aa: CASTGGPTDTQYF
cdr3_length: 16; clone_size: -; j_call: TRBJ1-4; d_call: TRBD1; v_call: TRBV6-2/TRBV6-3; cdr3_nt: TGTGCCAGCAGTTACGGACAGGAAACAACTAATGAAAAACTGTTTTTT; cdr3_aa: CASSYGQETTNEKLFF
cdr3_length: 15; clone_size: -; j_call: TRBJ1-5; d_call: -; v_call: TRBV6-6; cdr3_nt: TGTGCCAGCAGAGTACAGGGAACGGGCAATCAGCCCCAGCATTTT; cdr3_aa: CASRVQGTGNQPQHF
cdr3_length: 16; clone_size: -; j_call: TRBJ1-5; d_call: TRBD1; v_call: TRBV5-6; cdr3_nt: TGTGCCAGCAGCCCCTGGACAGGGAGGAACAATCAGCCCCAGCATTTT; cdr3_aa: CASSPWTGRNNQPQHF
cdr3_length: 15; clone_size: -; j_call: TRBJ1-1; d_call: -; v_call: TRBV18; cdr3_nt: TGTGCCAGCTCACCACCTCCGCCAGGCGGGACTGAAGCTTTCTTT; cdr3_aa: CASSPPPPGGTEAFF
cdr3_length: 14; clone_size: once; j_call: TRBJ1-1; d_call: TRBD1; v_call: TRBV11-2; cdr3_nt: TGTGCCAGCAGCTTCAGACAGGGGGGGACTGAAGCTTTCTTT; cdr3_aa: CASSFRQGGTEAFF
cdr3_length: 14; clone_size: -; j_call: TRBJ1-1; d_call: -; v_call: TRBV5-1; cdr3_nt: TGCGCCAGCAGCCTATACAGCCTGAACACTGAAGCTTTCTTT; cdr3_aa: CASSLYSLNTEAFF
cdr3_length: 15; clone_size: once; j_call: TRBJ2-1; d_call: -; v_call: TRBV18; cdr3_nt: TGTGCCAGCTCACCACCGAACGGAGGGGACAATGAGCAGTTCTTC; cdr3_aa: CASSPPNGGDNEQFF
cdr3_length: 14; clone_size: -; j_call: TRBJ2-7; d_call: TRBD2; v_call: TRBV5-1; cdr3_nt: TGCGCCAGCAGCTCCCGGGACTACGGCTACGAGCAGTACTTC; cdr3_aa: CASSSRDYGYEQYF
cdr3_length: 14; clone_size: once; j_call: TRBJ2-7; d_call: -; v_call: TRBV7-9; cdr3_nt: TGTGCCAGCAGCTTAGTTGGTAGTTCCTACGAGCAGTACTTC; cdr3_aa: CASSLVGSSYEQYF
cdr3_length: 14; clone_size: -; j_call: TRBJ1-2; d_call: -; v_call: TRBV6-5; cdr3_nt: TGTGCCAGCAGTTACGACAGGAATAACTATGGCTACACCTTC; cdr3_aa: CASSYDRNNYGYTF
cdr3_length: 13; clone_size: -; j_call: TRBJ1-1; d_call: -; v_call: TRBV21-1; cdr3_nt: TGTGCCAGCACTCCCCGGGTCCGCCGTGGGGCTTTCTTT; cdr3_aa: CASTPRVRRGAFF
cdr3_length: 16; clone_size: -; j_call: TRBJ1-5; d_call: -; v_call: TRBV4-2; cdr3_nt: TGTGCCAGCAGCCAAGTAGCCGGAAATAGCAATCAGCCCCAGCATTTT; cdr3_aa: CASSQVAGNSNQPQHF
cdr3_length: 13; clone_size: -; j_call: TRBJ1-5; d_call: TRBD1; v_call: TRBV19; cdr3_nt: TGTGCCACCACTCCAGGGGGAAGTCAGCCCCAGCATTTT; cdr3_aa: CATTPGGSQPQHF
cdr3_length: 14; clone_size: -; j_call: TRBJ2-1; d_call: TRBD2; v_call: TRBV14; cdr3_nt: TGTGCCAGCAGCCGTAGCGGGAGGCACGATGAGCAGTTCTTC; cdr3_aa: CASSRSGRHDEQFF
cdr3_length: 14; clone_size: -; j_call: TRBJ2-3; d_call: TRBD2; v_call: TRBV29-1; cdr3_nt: TGCAGCAAAGCGGGGGGCACCCGCACAGATACGCAGTATTTT; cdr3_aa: CSKAGGTRTDTQYF
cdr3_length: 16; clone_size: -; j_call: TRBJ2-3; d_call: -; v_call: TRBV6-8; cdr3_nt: TGTGCCAGCAGTAGAGAGGGAAGGAAAGCCACAGATACGCAGTATTTT; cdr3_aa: CASSREGRKATDTQYF